This TCR beta chain was observed in a study of beta chain features in type 1 diabetes. Study results and caveats: Moderately but significantly shorter TCRB CDR3s were found in Type 1 diabetes patients in all four CD4+ subsets.

This clone was recorded a few times. What it recognizes is unknown. The study reverse transcribed the entire isolated RNA, so it sequenced expressed TCRB transcripts. Measured with immunoSEQ multiplex PCR; TCRdb has only the in-frame clones, and not every one. The sample has around 310,000 clones, 9.5% to 11% seen once. CDR3 size: 16 residues. The receptor comes from a woman in her 30s in good health. The chain couples TRBV21-1 to TRBJ2-5; TRBD2, the table's D call, was not compared with the DNA. TRBV21-1 corresponds to a pseudogene. Sequenced sample: naive CD4+ T cells from blood. As DNA, the CDR3 is TGTGCCAGCAGCAGTTTTCTAGCGGGAGGGCCAGAGACCCAGTACTTC. The encoded protein is CASSSFLAGGPETQYF.